This T cell receptor (beta chain) was obtained from a study of shared clonotypes between healthy human individuals. Study background: Per-donor plates numbered three CD4 naive, three CD4 memory, two CD8 naive and one CD8 memory.

This CDR3 is 14 amino acids long. CDR1 and CDR2 (germline): SGHAT, FQNNGV. Trimming left V 5 bases short and J 4 bases short, with 14 bases between. Study-wide points: Since donors were few, the genetic and exposure-history diversity represented was limited. Researchers sampled blood only, noting tissue repertoires likely differ. Clonotype sharing among the donors was expected to vary with sequencing depth.

The repertoire was sequenced with immunoSEQ multiplex PCR; TCRdb's copy has only in-frame clones and lacks some. The sample lists approximately 2.4 million clones; 90% to 97% were seen once. This clone has only one observation. Its antigen is not identified. The sequence was obtained from a man aged 18-30 years in good health. This chain uses TRBV11-2 with TRBJ2-5; the D is unclear. Material for sequencing was naive CD4+ T cells sorted from blood. Subset reported: CD45RA+ positively selected. The CDR3 here is CASSLEVYGETQYF. CDR3 DNA sequence: TGTGCCAGCAGCCTCGAAGTGTACGGAGAGACCCAGTACTTC.